Listed here is a single TCR beta chain. This sequence may be a read error, since a much larger clone differs from it by one base. The entry originates in a study of human T cells and chemical hapten exposure. Germline V gene lookup returns CDR1 MGHDK and CDR2 SYGVNS. The CDR3 is 11 residues long. TCRdb reprocessed the RACE reads via MiXCR and lists one record per CDR3 protein. Among approximately 88,000 distinct CDR3 sequences listed, 10% to 15% were seen once. As for time point: patch test 3, about 24 weeks after DPC sensitization. Treatment indicated: therapeutic diphenylcyclopropenone sensitization with weekly scalp DPC.

The chain joins TRBV25-1 to TRBJ2-7, with D unresolved. The sequences come from whole blood, collected in connection with sensitization to the hapten diphenylcyclopropenone (DPC). The clonotype was recovered from a woman aged 45-59 years with alopecia areata. Some clones in this sample may be carry-over from other donors' samples. CDR3 DNA sequence: TGTGCCAGCAGTGAGAGAGGTGAGCGGTACTTC. It specifies CASSERGERYF.